A single sample is the source of the 9 T cell receptor beta chains below, sequenced in a study of blood T cell repertoires in COVID-19. TCRdb keeps only in-frame clones here, not all; method: immunoSEQ multiplex PCR. Altogether 340,000 or so clones are present, 86% being singletons, with the ten largest covering around 4.2%. The sequencing sample was made of PBMCs or T cells enriched from blood (not recorded which). These receptors originate from a middle-aged woman with acute COVID-19.

The V gene is TRBV5-4, the J gene TRBJ1-1; D is unclear. CDR3 size: 14 residues. Germline V CDR1 and CDR2: SGHNT, YYREEE (reference sequence). V was trimmed by 3 bases and J by 0 bases, leaving 9 bases between them. The CDR3 here is CASSWEPMNTEAFF. CDR3 in DNA: TGTGCCAGCAGCTGGGAGCCCATGAACACTGAAGCTTTCTTT.

V usage is TRBV27 and J usage is TRBJ2-2; 9 nucleotides align to TRBD2. The junction had 5 bases not matched to a gene; V was cut back by 5 bases and J by 1 base. The CDR3 is 16 amino acids. Germline values: CDR1 MNHEY, CDR2 SMNVEV (reference sequence). CDR3 amino acids: CASSADSGRNTGELFF. As DNA, the CDR3 is TGTGCCAGCAGTGCAGATAGCGGGAGGAACACCGGGGAGCTGTTTTTT.

The chain is built from TRBV7-2 and TRBJ1-6; 9 nucleotides match TRBD1. Germline loops: CDR1 SGHTA, CDR2 FQGNSA. This CDR3 has 15 amino acids. With V trimmed by 5 bases and J by 10 bases, 9 bases remained unmatched. CDR3 nucleotides: TGTGCCAGCAGCCACCGGGACAGGGTAGGATCACCCCTCCACTTT. This gives the protein CASSHRDRVGSPLHF.

V usage is TRBV4-3 and J usage is TRBJ2-7; no definite D call. The CDR3 has 13 amino acids. CDR1 and CDR2 (germline): LGHNA, YSLEER. The ends were cut back, 0 bases at V and 2 bases at J, with 5 bases in the middle. The CDR3 bases are TGCGCCAGCAGCCAAGATCTCCCCTACGAGCAGTACTTC. The encoded protein is CASSQDLPYEQYF.

The chain has TRBV2 and TRBJ2-7; no reliable D call. Trimming stripped 5 bases from V and 0 bases from J, with 5 bases between. CDR3 length: 12 amino acids. Germline CDR1 and CDR2: SNHLY and FYNNEI. Written as DNA, the CDR3 is TGTGCCAGCAGTTCTGTCTCCTACGAGCAGTACTTC. Translating it yields CASSSVSYEQYF.

The chain is built from TRBV10-3 and TRBJ2-3, with 12 bases that match TRBD2. Germline trimming cut 2 bases from V and 4 bases from J; bases unmatched to any gene: 4. There are 16 residues in the CDR3. CDR1 and CDR2 from the germline V gene are ENHRY and SYGVKD. The CDR3 loop is CAISEQASGGADTQYF. The CDR3, as DNA: TGTGCCATCAGTGAGCAGGCTAGCGGGGGGGCAGATACGCAGTATTTT.

The chain is built from TRBV28 and TRBJ2-1; tentative D call: TRBD2 (6 bases). Trimming removed 4 bases at V and 12 bases at J, with 25 bases between. The V gene's germline CDR1 is MDHEN and CDR2 SYDVKM. The CDR3 runs 16 residues. The CDR3 sequence is CASSSRLVLQRSVQFF. CDR3 bases: TGTGCCAGCAGTTCCCGACTAGTTCTACAAAGGAGCGTGCAGTTCTTC.

This chain connects TRBV7-9 to TRBJ2-1; 9 bases line up with TRBD2. This CDR3 spans 16 amino acids. V lost 2 bases and J lost 9; bases outside the gene matches: 11. Germline CDR1 and CDR2: SEHNR and FQNEAQ (reference sequence). The CDR3 sequence: CASSLLGGRATSEQFF. The CDR3 DNA sequence: TGTGCCAGCAGCTTACTCGGCGGGAGGGCCACCAGTGAGCAGTTCTTC.

The chain links TRBV18 to TRBJ2-1; 16 bases are a match to TRBD2. J gave up 4 bases and V 3 bases, and 9 bases lay outside the gene matches. The CDR3 extends over 19 amino acids. Germline CDR1 reads KGHSH; CDR2 reads LQKENI. The chain's CDR3 is CASSPLGLAGGLGYNEQFF. CDR3 DNA sequence: TGTGCCAGCTCACCCCTGGGACTAGCGGGAGGGCTTGGATACAATGAGCAGTTCTTC.